This TCR beta chain was identified in a study of shared clonotypes between healthy human individuals (dated by TCRdb to 2018 to 2021). Background on the whole study: A couple of women and a few men aged 18 to 49 years were included in the cohort. For each donor, three plates each were used for CD4 naive and CD4 memory, two plates were used for CD8 naive, and one plate was used for CD8 memory. To estimate repertoire size and how much clonotypes are shared between individuals, the study performed deep sequencing of blood TCR repertoires from about five healthy adults. Libraries were prepared and TCR repertoires were sequenced by different laboratories using diverse techniques, in order to increase sequencing depth and limit assay-specific biases. Leukapheresis yielded between about 0.94 and 9 billion PBMCs per donor. Overall study results and their limits: Only blood was sampled, and tissue TCR repertoires likely differ from those in blood. Based on pairwise subsampling, the degree of clonotype sharing among donors was expected to be affected by sequencing depth. Rarefaction of sorted-subset datasets indicated incomplete sequencing despite the large sequencing depth. Compared with non-shared clonotypes, the clonotypes found in all four sorted-subset donors had higher generation probabilities. Estimated clonotype richness was generally larger for naive than for memory subsets. Across a handful of donors, approximately 5% of naive CD4, roughly 3.3% of naive CD8, 2.3% of memory CD4, and over 0.35% of memory CD8 clonotypes were shared. Because the study included a small number of donors, the genetic and exposure-history diversity represented was limited.

Using the deep immunoSEQ assay, multiplex PCR amplified TCR CDR3 regions from genomic DNA. Extracted genomic DNA from each cell subset was distributed evenly across all wells of several immunoSEQ 96-well plates, and each plate was treated as a replicate. Each replicate PCR for sorted subsets received approximately 220 ng genomic DNA, equal to about 30,000 T cell genomes. The purified libraries were quantified using a Qubit 3.0 fluorometer, sized with a Bioanalyzer 2100, and then quantified again using the KAPA Library Quantification kit. Each immunoSEQ 96-well plate was sequenced on its own single-read 150-cycle Illumina NextSeq 550 flow cell. The paper's data handling went like this. The immunoSEQ output contained only junctional sequences without quality scores, so filtering could not match that applied to full-length reads. To assign V/J genes and CDR3, sequences were annotated against IMGT germline references using PyIR, a Python wrapper for IgBLAST v1.9. Reads were removed for weak V/J assignments (E-value above 1e-6), missing CDR3, stop codons, out-of-frame junctions, or ambiguous translated residues. V3J clonotypes were defined as sequences sharing the same inferred V gene, J gene, and CDR3 amino acid sequence. Percentage overlap between repertoires was calculated by dividing the number of shared unique clonotypes by the size of the smaller repertoire. RTK rarefaction, the Chao1 estimator, and Recon v2.1 estimates of unobserved clonotypes were used to assess repertoire richness. OLGA was used to compute generation probabilities for all TCRbeta clonotypes that the gDNA method yielded from a handful of donors. TCRdb took this table from immuneACCESS and kept in-frame rearrangements with V and J called. Such tables lack part of the clones; where checked against another copy, unresolved V genes explain under half of the gap, and the rest is unexplained. For V, J and clone size, that table is used; D and trimming come from the DNA. Recorded for this sample are roughly 2,300,000 clones; 85% to 95% of them occurred a single time. The top ten constitute about 0.36% of the sample.

Healthy HIV-negative adults with no recently reported acute infections or vaccinations were included as donors. Every donor was a Caucasian adult living in Nashville, Tennessee, USA. CD4+ T cells were enriched through magnetic negative selection, after which naive cells were positively selected on CD45RA and the remaining negative fraction served as the memory subset. Blood was collected by leukapheresis, and PBMCs were isolated by Ficoll-Histopaque density gradient centrifugation and then cryopreserved in liquid nitrogen vapor phase. Purity and quantity of every magnetically sorted T cell population were checked by analytical flow cytometry. Each sorted fraction had its genomic DNA isolated and then quantified by UV absorbance on a Nanodrop 2000c. Comment on this clone: What this receptor recognizes is not known. Within one base of it there is no much larger clone, and no base qualities were kept.

V sheds 0 bases and J sheds 4 bases, leaving 13 bases between their ends. Based on the germline V gene, the CDR1 and CDR2 sequences are SGHTS and YDEGEE. The CDR3 covers 15 residues, taking in both the cysteine and the phenylalanine. Just CDR3 DNA is preserved here, 45 bases in frame from base 1. Sequenced input: naive CD4+ T cells from PBMCs. The sample's cell subset or site label is to be understood as: CD45RA+ positively selected. This sequence originates from a man aged 18 to 29 in good health. Some clones in this sample may be carry-over from other donors' samples. The V and J genes are TRBV5-8 and TRBJ2-5; the D gene remains uncertain. For the CDR3, the sequence is CASSLGLAVLETQYF. The DNA sequence reads TGTGCCAGCAGCTTGGGACTGGCCGTGTTAGAGACCCAGTACTTC.